The clone carrying this T cell receptor (beta chain) was counted only a few times. The antigen remains undetermined. This entry is derived from a study of early T cells in non-severe SARS-CoV-2 infection. Study-wide context: From unsorted whole blood, bulk RNA was sequenced, and the chains remained unpaired. Broader study findings: VDJdb matching, biased toward anti-spike CD8 responses, missed private and CD4 specificities.

Between the trimmed V and J ends, which lost 3 bases and 1 base, there was a span of 6 bases. CDR3 length equals 13 residues. Each cDNA molecule carried a unique molecular identifier. TCRdb redid the calling of the 5' RACE reads with MiXCR, one entry per CDR3 protein. The table shows tens of thousands of distinct CDR3 sequences, with approximately 8% occurring only once. The receptor was isolated from an adult who was a healthcare worker with PCR-confirmed SARS-CoV-2 infection or an uninfected control (not recorded which). The sequenced material came from whole blood. The chain employs TRBV12-3 or TRBV12-4 and TRBJ1-1; no firm D call. The CDR3 reads CASSFLPNTEAFF. CDR3 sequence (DNA): TGTGCCAGCAGTTTTTTACCGAACACTGAAGCTTTCTTT.